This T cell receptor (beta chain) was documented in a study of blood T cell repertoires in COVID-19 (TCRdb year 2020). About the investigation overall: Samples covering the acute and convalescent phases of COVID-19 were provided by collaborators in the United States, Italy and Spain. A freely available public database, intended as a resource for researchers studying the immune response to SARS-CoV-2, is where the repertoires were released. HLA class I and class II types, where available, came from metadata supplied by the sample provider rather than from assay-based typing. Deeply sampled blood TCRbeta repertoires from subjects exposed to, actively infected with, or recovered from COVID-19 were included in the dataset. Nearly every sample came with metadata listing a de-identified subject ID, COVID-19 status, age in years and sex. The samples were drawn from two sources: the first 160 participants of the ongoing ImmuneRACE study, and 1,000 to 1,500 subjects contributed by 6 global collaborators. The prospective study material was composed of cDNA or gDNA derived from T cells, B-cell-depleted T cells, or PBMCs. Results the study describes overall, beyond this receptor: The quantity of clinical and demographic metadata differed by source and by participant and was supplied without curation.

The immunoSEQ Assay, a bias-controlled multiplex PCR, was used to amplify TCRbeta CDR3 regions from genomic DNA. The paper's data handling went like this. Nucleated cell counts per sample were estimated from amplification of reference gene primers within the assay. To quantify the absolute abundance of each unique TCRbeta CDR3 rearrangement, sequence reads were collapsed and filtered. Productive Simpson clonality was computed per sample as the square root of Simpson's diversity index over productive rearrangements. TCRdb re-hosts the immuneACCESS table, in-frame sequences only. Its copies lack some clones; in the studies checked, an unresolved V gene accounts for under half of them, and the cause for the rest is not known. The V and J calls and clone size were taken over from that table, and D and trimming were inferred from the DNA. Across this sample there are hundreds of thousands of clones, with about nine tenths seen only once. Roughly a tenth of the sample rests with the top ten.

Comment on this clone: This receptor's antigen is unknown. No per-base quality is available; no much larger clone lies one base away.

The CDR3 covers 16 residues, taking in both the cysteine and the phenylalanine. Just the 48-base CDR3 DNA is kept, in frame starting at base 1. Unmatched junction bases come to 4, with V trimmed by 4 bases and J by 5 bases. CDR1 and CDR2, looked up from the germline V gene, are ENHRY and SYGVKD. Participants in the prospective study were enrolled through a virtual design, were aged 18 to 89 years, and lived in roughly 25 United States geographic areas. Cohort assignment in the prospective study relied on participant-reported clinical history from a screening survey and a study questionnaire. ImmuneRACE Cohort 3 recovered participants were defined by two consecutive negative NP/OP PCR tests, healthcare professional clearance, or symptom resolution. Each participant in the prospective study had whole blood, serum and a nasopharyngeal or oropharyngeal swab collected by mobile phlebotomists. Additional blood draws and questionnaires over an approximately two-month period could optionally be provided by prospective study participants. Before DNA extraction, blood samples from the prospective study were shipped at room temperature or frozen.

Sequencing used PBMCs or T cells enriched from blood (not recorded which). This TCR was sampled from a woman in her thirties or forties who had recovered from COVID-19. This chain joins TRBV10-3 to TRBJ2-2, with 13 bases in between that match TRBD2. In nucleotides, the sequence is TGTGCCATCAGTGGTACTAGCGGGGGGGCGACCGGGGAGCTGTTTTTT. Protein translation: CAISGTSGGATGELFF.